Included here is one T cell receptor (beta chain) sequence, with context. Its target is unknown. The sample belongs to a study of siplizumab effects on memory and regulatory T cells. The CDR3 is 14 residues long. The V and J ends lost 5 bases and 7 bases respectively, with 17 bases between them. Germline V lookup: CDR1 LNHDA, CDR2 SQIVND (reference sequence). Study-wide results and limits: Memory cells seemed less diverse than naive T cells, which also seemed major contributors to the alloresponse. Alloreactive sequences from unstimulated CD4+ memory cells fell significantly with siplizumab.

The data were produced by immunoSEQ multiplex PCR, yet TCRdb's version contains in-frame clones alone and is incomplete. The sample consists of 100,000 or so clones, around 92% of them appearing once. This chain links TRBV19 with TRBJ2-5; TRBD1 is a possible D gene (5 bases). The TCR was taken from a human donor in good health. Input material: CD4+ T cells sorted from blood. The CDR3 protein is CASSPGRTTGTQYF. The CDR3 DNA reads TGTGCCAGTAGTCCCGGTAGGACAACAGGGACCCAGTACTTC.